The sequence of this T cell receptor (beta chain) was determined in a study of blood T cell repertoires in COVID-19 (TCRdb year 2020). Background on the whole study: Samples from collaborators originated in the United States, Italy and Spain and spanned both the acute and convalescent phases of COVID-19. The prospective study material was composed of cDNA or gDNA derived from T cells, B-cell-depleted T cells, or PBMCs. The dataset comprised deeply sampled blood TCRbeta repertoires from subjects exposed to, actively infected with, or recovered from COVID-19. A freely available public database, intended as a resource for researchers studying the immune response to SARS-CoV-2, is where the repertoires were released. Samples came from the ongoing ImmuneRACE study (first 160 participants) plus 1,254 subjects from 6 global collaborators. A de-identified subject ID, COVID-19 status, age in years and sex were almost always included in the sample metadata. Where available, HLA class I and class II types were obtained from metadata supplied by the sample provider rather than from assay-based typing. Study-level results and caveats: The quantity of clinical and demographic metadata differed by source and by participant and was supplied without curation.

In the case of this clone: Its specific antigen is unknown. Qualities for individual bases were not recorded, and no much larger clone is one base off.

TCRbeta CDR3 regions were amplified from genomic DNA by means of the immunoSEQ Assay, a bias-controlled multiplex PCR. In the authors' own workflow: Within the assay, amplification of reference gene primers was used to estimate how many nucleated cells each sample contained. To quantify the absolute abundance of each unique TCRbeta CDR3 rearrangement, sequence reads were collapsed and filtered. For each sample, productive Simpson clonality was calculated by taking the square root of Simpson's diversity index across productive rearrangements. The source is immuneACCESS, and TCRdb retained only in-frame sequences with V and J called. Part of the clones is not carried over; for the studies checked, unresolved V genes explain less than half of this, and the remainder is unexplained. From that table come the V and J calls and clone size; the DNA was used to work out D and trimming. Here the sample has more than 300,000 clones; 88% occur a single time. The top ten clonotypes cover 0.9% to 1.5% of the sample.

Including the terminal cysteine and phenylalanine, the CDR3 comprises 14 residues. CDR3 DNA is the only sequence kept; it has 42 bases, read in frame from the first base. Compared with germline, V lacks 2 bases and J lacks 4 bases; bases without a gene match: 5. The germline V gene encodes CDR1 LGHDT and CDR2 YNNKEL (reference sequence). Enrolling through a virtual design, the prospective study's participants ranged in age from roughly 18 to 89 years and lived across about two dozen United States geographic areas. In the prospective study, participants were assigned to cohorts based on the clinical history participants reported in a screening survey and a study questionnaire. ImmuneRACE Cohort 3 recovered participants were defined by two consecutive negative NP/OP PCR tests, healthcare professional clearance, or symptom resolution. Mobile phlebotomists in the prospective study collected whole blood, serum and a nasopharyngeal or oropharyngeal swab from every participant. Participants in the prospective study had the option to provide additional blood draws and questionnaires over a roughly 2-month period. Before DNA extraction, blood samples from the prospective study were shipped at room temperature or frozen.

This receptor was identified in a woman aged 18-30 years who had recovered from COVID-19. The chain joins TRBV3-1 (or the pseudogene TRBV3-2) to TRBJ2-7, and 7 bases in between align with TRBD2. The sequencing sample was made of PBMCs or T cells enriched from blood (not recorded which). This receptor carries the CDR3 CASSQPGGPYEQYF. The DNA sequence is given as TGTGCCAGCAGCCAACCGGGGGGTCCTTACGAGCAGTACTTC.